The rows below give T cell receptor beta chains drawn from one sample of a study of blood T cell repertoires in COVID-19. Method: immunoSEQ multiplex PCR; TCRdb's copy keeps in-frame clones and lacks some. The sample contains some 200,000 clones, 80% to 85% of which appear only once. The sequenced sample consisted of PBMCs or T cells enriched from blood (not recorded which). These receptors came from a man aged 35 to 55 who had recovered from COVID-19. The CDR3 runs from the conserved cysteine through the conserved F or W. The D gene is left open where the match is weak. A row's size may be missing; if present it is once, few, many or a size class.

j_call | d_call | v_call | clone_size | cdr3_aa | cdr3_nt
TRBJ2-2 | NA | TRBV2 | few | CASTRAGTGELFF | TGTGCCAGCACCCGGGCAGGGACCGGGGAGCTGTTTTTT
TRBJ1-6 | NA | TRBV6-5 | NA | CASSSEVYNSPLHF | TGTGCCAGCAGTTCAGAAGTCTATAATTCACCCCTCCACTTT
TRBJ2-1 | TRBD2 | TRBV11-2 | once | CASSRSGLAGSLYNEQFF | TGTGCCAGCAGCCGAAGTGGGCTAGCGGGGAGCCTATACAATGAGCAGTTCTTC
TRBJ1-4 | TRBD1 | TRBV14 | NA | CASSNFPGGTNEKLFF | TGTGCCAGCAGCAATTTTCCAGGGGGGACTAATGAAAAACTGTTTTTT
TRBJ1-2 | TRBD1 | TRBV29-1 | once | CSVEVGVGERDRANYGYTF | TGCAGCGTTGAAGTTGGGGTGGGGGAGAGGGACAGGGCTAACTATGGCTACACCTTC
TRBJ1-1 | NA | TRBV6-5 | few | CASRAGERTEAFF | TGTGCCAGCAGGGCAGGGGAGCGAACTGAAGCTTTCTTT
TRBJ1-6 | TRBD1 | TRBV11-1 | once | CASRGTGGGSPLHF | TGTGCCAGCAGAGGGACAGGGGGCGGGTCACCCCTCCACTTT
TRBJ2-7 | TRBD2 | TRBV7-2 | NA | CASSTQWGGEQYF | TGTGCCAGCAGCACCCAGTGGGGGGGCGAGCAGTACTTC
TRBJ1-1 | TRBD1 | TRBV4-1 | NA | CASSQGQQNTEAFF | TGCGCCAGCAGCCAGGGACAGCAAAACACTGAAGCTTTCTTT
TRBJ1-4 | NA | TRBV5-6 | NA | CASSFGEEKLFF | TGTGCCAGCAGCTTTGGTGAGGAAAAACTGTTTTTT
TRBJ1-2 | NA | TRBV6-6 | NA | CASTFGQSRVPGYTF | TGTGCCAGCACCTTCGGACAATCTAGAGTTCCCGGCTACACCTTC
TRBJ1-2 | TRBD1 | TRBV28 | NA | CASTTGANYGYTF | TGTGCCAGCACCACAGGGGCTAACTATGGCTACACCTTC